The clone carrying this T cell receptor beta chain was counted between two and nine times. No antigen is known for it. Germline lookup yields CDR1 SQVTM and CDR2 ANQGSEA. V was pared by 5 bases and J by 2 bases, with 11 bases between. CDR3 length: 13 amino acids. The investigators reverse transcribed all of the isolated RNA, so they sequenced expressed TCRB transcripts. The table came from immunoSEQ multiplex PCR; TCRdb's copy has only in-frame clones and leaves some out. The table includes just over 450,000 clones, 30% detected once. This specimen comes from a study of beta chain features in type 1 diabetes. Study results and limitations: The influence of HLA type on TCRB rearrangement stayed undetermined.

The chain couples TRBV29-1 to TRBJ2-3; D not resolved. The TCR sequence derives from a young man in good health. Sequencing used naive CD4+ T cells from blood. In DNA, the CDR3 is TGCAGCGTTAAAGGCATGTACACAGATACGCAGTATTTT. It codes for CSVKGMYTDTQYF.